This section outlines one TCR beta chain sequence together with its context. A single count supports this clone. Its antigen target is currently unknown. The record has no base qualities; no much larger clone is one base away. The immunoSEQ multiplex PCR, with forward primers for 54 TRBV segments and reverse primers for 13 TRBJ segments, was used to amplify TCRB CDR3 regions. Pre-culture CD4+ samples were sequenced at deep resolution with a target of about 190,000 T cell genomes. Sequencing of the amplicons was done on an Illumina HiSeq System, giving 87 bp reads that spanned the CDR3. Processing in the source paper ran as follows. Reads were corrected for PCR and sequencing errors, and CDR3 regions were defined by alignment to IMGT reference sequences. Template and unique rearrangement counts were estimated using synthetic template pools. Clonality was calculated as 1 minus Pielou's evenness. The Daley-Smith estimator was used to estimate richness. Repertoire overlap was measured with Morisita's index. Clones present in cultured samples but not detected in the pre-culture repertoire of the same donor were defined as low-abundance clones. Entries here come from immuneACCESS through TCRdb and include only in-frame sequences with V and J called. Some clones fail to appear in such tables; in the studies checked, an unresolved V gene covers under half of the shortfall, and the cause of the remainder is unknown. That table is the source of V, J and clone size, and D and trimming were worked out from the DNA. Here the sample has about 89,000 clones; about nine tenths occur a single time. 1.7% of the sample lies in the top ten.

Untouched CD4+ T cells were isolated from Ficoll-separated PBMC by magnetic bead negative selection, reaching an average purity of 97.7%. Magnetic beads were used to isolate untouched CD4+ T cells from Ficoll-separated PBMC, giving roughly 98% purity with negligible CD8+ contamination. Donors were a few healthy blood donors whose buffy coats supplied peripheral blood mononuclear cells. Each of the three donors was CMV seronegative. The DNeasy Blood & Tissue Kit was used to extract genomic DNA. Genomic DNA from sorted CD137+CD4+ cells and from pre-culture CD4+ baseline samples of each subject was subjected to TCRB sequencing. CDR1 and CDR2 are drawn from the germline V gene: SGHAT, FQNNGV. Germline trimming amounts to 4 bases on V and 2 bases on J, with 4 as the count of junction bases outside the gene matches. Counted from cysteine to phenylalanine, this CDR3 has 14 amino acids. Just the 42-base CDR3 DNA is kept, in frame starting at base 1.

This record comes from a study of T cell repertoires and HLA-DP antigens listed by TCRdb under 2018. Concerning the study at large: The study used an in vitro model of CD4+ T cell alloreactivity in which transduced HeLa cells presented allogeneic HLA-DP. The two alloantigens modelled structurally similar versus dissimilar alloantigens, differing from self at one and more than nine peptide-binding groove amino acids, respectively. The three donors were two male and one female, with ages ranging from the 18-to-29 to the 60-to-69 age band. On average, around 220 ng of DNA went in for sorted CD137+CD4+ samples, versus roughly 1.3 ug for pre-culture CD4+ samples. The research as a whole found: Separate analysis of naive and memory CD4+ repertoires was not performed. Sorted CD137+ cells showed similar clonality against both alloantigens (approximately 0.37), much higher than the clonality of pre-culture samples (around 0.038). An average cumulative frequency of around 40% against one allele and about 46% against the other was found for clones undetected before culture. Limitations included only a few donors, a non-physiological HeLa antigen-presenting system, and the use of total CD4+ responder cells.

This receptor was obtained from a man between 45 and 60 years old in good health and CMV-seronegative. The rearranged chain carries TRBV11-2 and TRBJ1-1, with 7 central nucleotides matching TRBD1. Sequencing was done on a sample of CD4+ T cells from PBMCs. The DNA sequence is given as TGTGCCAGCAGCTCCCAGGGGGTCAACACTGAAGCTTTCTTT. The encoded protein is CASSSQGVNTEAFF.